The 24 T cell receptor beta chains presented below share a single source sample, sequenced in a study of somatic mutations in cytotoxic T cells in rheumatoid arthritis. Method: immunoSEQ multiplex PCR; TCRdb's copy keeps in-frame clones and lacks some. The data show 2,000 to 2,500 clones, 85% seen once. Material for sequencing was CD8+ T cells sorted from blood. Receptors were obtained from a man aged 55 to 70 with rheumatoid arthritis.

For this clone: A read error may produce the germline difference seen at one junction end. The V gene is TRBV14, the J gene TRBJ2-1; a possible D gene is TRBD2 (6 bases). Germline CDR1 SGHDN, CDR2 FVKESK. The CDR3 totals 15 residues. CDR3 coding DNA: TGTGCCAGCAGCCAATTTGGGGACTCCGACAATGAGCAGTTCTTC. Translating gives CASSQFGDSDNEQFF.

The V call is TRBV10-2, the J call TRBJ2-7; TRBD1 might be the D (6 bases). Germline V gene data show CDR1 as WSHSY and CDR2 as SAAADI. The ends were cut back, 5 bases at V and 0 bases at J, with 14 bases in the middle. The CDR3 length is 15 residues. CDR3 in amino acids: CASSIGGLGSYEQYF. Here the CDR3 DNA reads TGCGCCAGCAGTATAGGGGGTCTAGGCTCCTACGAGCAGTACTTC.

For the CDR3, the DNA is TGTGCCAGCAGTTATGTGGAGAATCAGCCCCAGCATTTT. It is translated as CASSYVENQPQHF. The chain combines TRBV6-5 with TRBJ1-5; D is undetermined. V was trimmed by 3 bases and J by 4 bases, leaving 7 bases between them. The CDR3 is made up of 13 amino acids. Per the germline V gene, CDR1 is MNHEY and CDR2 is SVGAGI.

The chain links TRBV2 to TRBJ2-7; D is possibly TRBD1 (6 bases). Germline V gene sequence: CDR1 SNHLY, CDR2 FYNNEI. The CDR3 has 12 residues. Deletions cut 7 bases from V and 6 bases from J, with 13 bases between. The CDR3 sequence is CASITGLREQYF. Here the CDR3 DNA reads TGTGCCAGCATTACAGGGTTGCGCGAGCAGTACTTC. Based on the CDR3 plus reference TRBV2 and TRBJ2-7, the full variable domain is EPEVTQTPSHQVTQMGQEVILRCVPISNHLYFYWYRQILGQKVEFLVSFYNNEISEKSEIFDDQFSVERPDGSNFTLKIRSTKLEDSAMYFCASITGLREQYFGPGTRLTVT.

This CDR3 reads CASNSLTRGTVNQPQHF. The CDR3 region has the DNA TGTGCCAGTAATTCCCTCACGCGTGGGACAGTCAATCAGCCCCAGCATTTT. The chain recombines TRBV28 with TRBJ1-5; TRBD1 matches at 7 bases. Germline CDR1 reads MDHEN; CDR2 reads SYDVKM. The J segment lost 3 bases and the V segment lost 9 bases, leaving 17 bases of the junction unmatched. This CDR3 is 17 amino acids long.

The genes are TRBV5-5 and TRBJ2-3, with 7 bases lining up with TRBD1. Germline CDR1 SGHKS, CDR2 YYEKEE (reference sequence). The CDR3 runs to 12 residues. The V gene end was trimmed by 2 bases and the J gene end by 14 bases; junction bases not matched to a gene: 8. Written as DNA, the CDR3 is TGTGCCAGCAGCTTCACAGGGGAGTTGTGGTATTTT. Encoded protein: CASSFTGELWYF.

The chain joins TRBV7-7 to TRBJ2-1; 7 bases agree with TRBD1. Germline V lookup: CDR1 SSHAT, CDR2 FNYEAQ (reference sequence). CDR3 size: 16 residues. V gave up 5 bases and J gave up 0 bases; unmatched junction bases: 7. This chain's CDR3 is CASSPRQGSSYNEQFF. The CDR3 DNA reads TGTGCCAGCAGCCCACGACAGGGTTCCTCCTACAATGAGCAGTTCTTC.

This chain uses TRBV9 with TRBJ2-5, with 7 bases fitting TRBD2. This CDR3 has 17 residues. Looked up from germline, CDR1 is SGDLS and CDR2 is YYNGEE. With 1 base clipped from V and 2 bases from J, the junction kept 11 bases outside the gene matches. The CDR3 region has the DNA TGTGCCAGCAGCGTAAGTGGCGGGGGAGTAGGGCAAGAGACCCAGTACTTC. It yields the protein CASSVSGGGVGQETQYF.

The CDR3 nucleotides read TGCAGCGTTGAAGACATGGAGGGGCCCTCTAATGAAAAACTGTTTTTT. This gives the protein CSVEDMEGPSNEKLFF. The chain recombines TRBV29-1 with TRBJ1-4, with TRBD1 as a possible D gene (5 bases). This CDR3 has 16 residues. The V end was cut by 0 bases, the J end by 3 bases, with 14 bases between. Germline V gene lookup returns CDR1 SQVTM and CDR2 ANQGSEA.

The gene calls are TRBV5-6 and TRBJ1-1; a possible D gene is TRBD1 (6 bases). Trimming stripped 6 bases from V and 0 bases from J, with 15 bases between. CDR3 length: 15 amino acids. The V gene's germline CDR1 is SGHDT and CDR2 YYEEEE. This chain's CDR3 is CASTYRGALNTEAFF. The DNA for the CDR3 is TGTGCCAGCACCTACCGGGGGGCCCTGAACACTGAAGCTTTCTTT.

CDR3 nucleotides: TGTGCCAGCAGCGAGAGGACAGGGGCTGAGCAGTTCTTC. Translated: CASSERTGAEQFF. The chain employs TRBV9 and TRBJ2-1; 9 bases line up with TRBD1. The length of the CDR3 is 13 residues. V shed 3 bases, J shed 9 bases, and the junction held 4 bases outside the gene matches. Per germline, CDR1 SGDLS and CDR2 YYNGEE.

The rearrangement joins TRBV2 to TRBJ2-7; 11 bases line up with TRBD1. The CDR3 contains 14 residues. Trimming removed 8 bases from V and 5 bases from J; junction bases left unmatched: 8. In germline, CDR1 is SNHLY, CDR2 FYNNEI. The CDR3 is CASLPGQGVNEQYF. The DNA of the CDR3 is TGTGCCAGCCTCCCGGGACAGGGGGTTAACGAGCAGTACTTC.

This chain joins TRBV27 and TRBJ2-1, with D perhaps TRBD2 (5 bases). This CDR3 contains 19 residues. Germline CDR1 MNHEY, CDR2 SMNVEV (reference sequence). The V end lost 6 bases, the J end lost 6 bases, and 30 bases lay between the germline ends. This chain's CDR3 is CASRPGTSPISIPVNEQFF. For the CDR3, the DNA is TGTGCCAGCAGACCGGGAACGAGCCCAATATCGATCCCAGTCAATGAGCAGTTCTTC.

The chain carries TRBV6-5 and TRBJ2-7; D is uncertain. V was cut by 2 bases and J by 1 base, with 9 bases left in between. The CDR3 consists of 14 residues. The germline V gene has CDR1 MNHEY and CDR2 SVGAGI. CDR3 loop: CASSYNQHSYEQYF. The CDR3 DNA reads as TGTGCCAGCAGTTACAACCAACATTCCTACGAGCAGTACTTC.

The chain uses TRBV4-3 and TRBJ2-2; D is unclear. Trimming left V 0 bases short and J 0 bases short, with 11 bases between. Germline CDR1 is LGHNA and CDR2 is YSLEER. The CDR3 sequence is 17 residues long. Here the CDR3 DNA reads TGCGCCAGCAGCCAAGACTTAACAGATCCGAACACCGGGGAGCTGTTTTTT. Encoded protein: CASSQDLTDPNTGELFF.

Only a few counts were recorded for this clone. J is TRBJ2-1 and V is TRBV6-6, with 10 bases fitting TRBD1. Looked up from germline, CDR1 is MNHNY and CDR2 is SVGAGI (reference sequence). This CDR3 region has 15 residues. V lost 1 base, J lost 8 bases, and 5 bases stayed unmatched. The CDR3 sequence: CASSYLGQGTYEQFF. The CDR3 DNA reads as TGTGCCAGCAGTTACTTGGGACAGGGGACCTATGAGCAGTTCTTC.

The chain uses TRBV19 and TRBJ2-7; D might be TRBD2 (6 bases). Germline V gene lookup returns CDR1 LNHDA and CDR2 SQIVND (reference sequence). The CDR3 is 13 amino acids. Between the trimmed V and J ends, which lost 4 bases and 4 bases, there was a span of 11 bases. DNA for the CDR3: TGTGCCAGTAGTAGCGGGGTCGGGTACGAGCAGTACTTC. This sequence encodes CASSSGVGYEQYF.

The CDR3 sequence is CASSPDPEAGNTIYF. The CDR3 DNA sequence: TGCGCCAGCAGCCCCGACCCTGAGGCTGGAAACACCATATATTTT. J is TRBJ1-3 and V is TRBV4-1; the D is unclear. This CDR3 contains 15 residues. The germline V and J ends were trimmed by 4 bases and 2 bases, with 12 bases remaining between them. The germline gives CDR1 MGHRA, CDR2 YSYEKL.

V is TRBV28 and J is TRBJ2-2; D remains unclear. The CDR3 runs to 11 residues. Trimming removed 7 bases at V and 2 bases at J, with 2 bases between. Germline values: CDR1 MDHEN, CDR2 SYDVKM. The CDR3 DNA reads as TGTGCCAGCACTAACACCGGGGAGCTGTTTTTT. This codes for CASTNTGELFF.

The rearrangement links TRBV10-3 to TRBJ2-3, with D maybe TRBD1 (6 bases). The V and J ends lost 8 bases and 7 bases respectively, with 19 bases between them. CDR3 length: 14 residues. The germline gives CDR1 ENHRY, CDR2 SYGVKD. The CDR3 here is CAIGGSDSGNTQYF. For the CDR3, the DNA is TGTGCCATCGGGGGCTCGGATTCGGGGAATACGCAGTATTTT.

The chain links TRBV6-5 to TRBJ2-1; possibly TRBD2 for D (5 bases). CDR3 length: 15 residues. V was clipped by 6 bases and J by 7 bases, with 19 bases between them. Germline CDR1 is MNHEY and CDR2 is SVGAGI. The CDR3 here is CASRPLAVAMNEQFF. The CDR3 DNA sequence: TGTGCCAGCAGGCCCCTAGCCGTGGCAATGAATGAGCAGTTCTTC.

The chain links TRBV11-1 to TRBJ2-2; 8 bases line up with TRBD1. V gave up 1 base and J gave up 0 bases; unmatched junction bases: 10. The V gene's germline CDR1 is SGHAT and CDR2 FQDESV (reference sequence). This CDR3 region has 19 residues. CDR3 nucleotide sequence: TGTGCCAGCAGCTTAGTTCTTGGGACAGGTGTCGCGAACACCGGGGAGCTGTTTTTT. Its translation is CASSLVLGTGVANTGELFF.

The sample holds one count of this clone. This chain connects TRBV5-1 to TRBJ2-1, with 8 bases identical to TRBD1. The CDR3 contains 16 residues. CDR1 and CDR2 (germline): SGHRS, YFSETQ. J lost 4 bases, V lost 0 bases, and 6 bases had no gene match. CDR3 DNA sequence: TGCGCCAGCAGCTTGGCCTTGGACAGGGTGTACAATGAGCAGTTCTTC. Translation: CASSLALDRVYNEQFF. The full variable domain, its missing parts supplied by reference TRBV5-1 and TRBJ2-1, is KAGVTQTPRYLIKTRGQQVTLSCSPISGHRSVSWYQQTPGQGLQFLFEYFSETQRNKGNFPGRFSGRQFSNSRSEMNVSTLELGDSALYLCASSLALDRVYNEQFFGPGTRLTVL.

V usage is TRBV7-6 and J usage is TRBJ2-6; D is ambiguous. Germline-derived CDR1 and CDR2 are SGHVS and FNYEAQ. Trimming pared 5 bases from V and 1 base from J, leaving 12 bases between. This CDR3 is built from 16 residues. CDR3 residues: CASSPLGASGANVLTF. The CDR3 coding sequence is TGTGCCAGCAGCCCTCTCGGAGCGTCTGGGGCCAACGTCCTGACTTTC.